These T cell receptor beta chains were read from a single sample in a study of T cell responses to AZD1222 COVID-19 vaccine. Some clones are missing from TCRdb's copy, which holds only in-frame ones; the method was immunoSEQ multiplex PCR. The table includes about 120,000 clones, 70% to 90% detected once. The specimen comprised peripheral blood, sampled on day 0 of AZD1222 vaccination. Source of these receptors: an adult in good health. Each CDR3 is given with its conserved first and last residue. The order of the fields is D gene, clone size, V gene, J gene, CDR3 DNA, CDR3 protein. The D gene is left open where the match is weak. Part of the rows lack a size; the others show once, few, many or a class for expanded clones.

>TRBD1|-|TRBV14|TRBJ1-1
TGTGCCAGCAGCCGCGGGACAGAGGACACTGAAGCTTTCTTT
CASSRGTEDTEAFF
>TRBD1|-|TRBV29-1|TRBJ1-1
TGCAGCGTAGGAGGGGACAGCGAAGCTTTCTTT
CSVGGDSEAFF
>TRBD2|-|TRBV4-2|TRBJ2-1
TGTGCCAGCAGCCAAGGACGAGGTGGACTAGCGGATGGGAGCTCCTACAATGAGCAGTTCTTC
CASSQGRGGLADGSSYNEQFF
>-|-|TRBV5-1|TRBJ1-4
TGCGCCAGCAGCTTGTCCCTGATCCTCACCGCCGGTGAAAAACTGTTTTTT
CASSLSLILTAGEKLFF
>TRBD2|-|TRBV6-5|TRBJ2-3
TGTGCCAGCAGTTATGCCACTAGCGGGGGGGCAGATACGCAGTATTTT
CASSYATSGGADTQYF
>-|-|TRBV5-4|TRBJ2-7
TGTGCCAGCAGCTTAGAGGGGCTAGGAAGGGAGCAGTACTTC
CASSLEGLGREQYF
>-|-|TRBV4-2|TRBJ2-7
TGTGCCAGCAGCCCCCGCGGGGTCCCCTACGAGCAGTACTTC
CASSPRGVPYEQYF
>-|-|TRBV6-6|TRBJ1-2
TGTGCCAGCAGTTACACAACTGAGTATGGCTACACCTTC
CASSYTTEYGYTF
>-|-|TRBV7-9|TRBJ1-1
TGTGCCAGCGAACGGTGGGAGAACACTGAAGCTTTCTTT
CASERWENTEAFF
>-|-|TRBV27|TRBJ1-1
TGTGCCAGCAGTTTCCCTCCGCCCATCCTAGGACCTGGGACTGAAGCTTTCTTT
CASSFPPPILGPGTEAFF
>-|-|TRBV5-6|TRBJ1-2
TGTGCCAGCCAGGGCAGAGGCTATGGCTACACCTTC
CASQGRGYGYTF
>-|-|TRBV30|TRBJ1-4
TGTGCCTGGAGCGAGGACGGACCAACTAATGAAAAACTGTTTTTT
CAWSEDGPTNEKLFF
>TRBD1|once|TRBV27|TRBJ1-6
TGTGCCAGCAGTTTATGGACAGGGAATTCACCCCTCCACTTT
CASSLWTGNSPLHF
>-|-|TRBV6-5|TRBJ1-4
TGTGCCAGCAGTTACACGCCCGGTCGAACTAATGAAAAACTGTTTTTT
CASSYTPGRTNEKLFF
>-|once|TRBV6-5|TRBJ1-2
TGTGCCAACCCACCCCAGGGGCAATCAAGTGATGGCTACACCTTC
CANPPQGQSSDGYTF
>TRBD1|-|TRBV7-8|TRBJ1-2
TGTGCCAGCAGCTTAAGAGGTGTGGGACAGACTCTAGGGGATTCTAACTATGGCTACACCTTC
CASSLRGVGQTLGDSNYGYTF
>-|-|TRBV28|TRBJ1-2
TGTGCCAGCACCGTAGGGGGGGCTTGGGGATTGGACTATGGCTACACCTTC
CASTVGGAWGLDYGYTF
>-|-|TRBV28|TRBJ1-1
TGTGCCAGCAGTTTACAGGGGACTGAAGCTTTCTTT
CASSLQGTEAFF
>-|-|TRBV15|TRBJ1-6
TGTGCCACCAGCAGAGATGGACCACCCCTCCACTTT
CATSRDGPPLHF
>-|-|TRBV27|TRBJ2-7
TGTGCCAGCAGTTTGGGACGGCCCGGCTACGAGCAGTACTTC
CASSLGRPGYEQYF
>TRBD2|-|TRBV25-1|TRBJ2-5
TGTGCCAGCAGTTATATGGGACTAGCTTCAGAGACCCAGTACTTC
CASSYMGLASETQYF
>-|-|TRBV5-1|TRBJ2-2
TGCGCCAGCAGCTTGGTGGGGAATTCGAACACCGGGGAGCTGTTTTTT
CASSLVGNSNTGELFF